Described below is a single T cell receptor (beta chain) sequence and its context. Its antigen is unknown. The entry originates in a study of brain T cells in children with intractable seizures. Findings and limits, study-wide: Patients' HCMV serostatus was unknown; virus specificity rests on CDR3 similarity alone. Clones missing pre-surgery may reflect undersampling of that blood sample.

Some clones are missing from TCRdb's copy, which holds only in-frame ones; the method was immunoSEQ multiplex PCR. The sample consists of 80,000 or so clones, 91% of them appearing once. At least one anti-epileptic drug was given before surgery. The germline V gene encodes CDR1 GTSNPN and CDR2 SVGIG (reference sequence). The CDR3 sequence is 12 residues long. The V end lost 1 base, the J end lost 6 bases, and 7 bases lay between the germline ends. The sample here was peripheral blood, taken at surgery. The chain links TRBV30 to TRBJ2-1; no clear D gene. The TCR comes from a girl aged 2 to 10 with Rasmussen encephalitis and intractable seizures. CDR3 residues: CAWSALVNEQFF. DNA for the CDR3: TGTGCCTGGAGTGCCCTGGTCAATGAGCAGTTCTTC.